These 24 T cell receptor beta chains originate from one sample sequenced in a study of technical replicates of blood from several donors. Method: immunoSEQ multiplex PCR; TCRdb's copy keeps in-frame clones and lacks some. Of 95,000 to 100,000 clones in the sample, under 97% were seen once. Sequenced sample: T cells isolated from PBMCs. The source of these receptors is a human donor in good health.

V is TRBV15 and J is TRBJ1-1; 8 bases are a match to TRBD1. V lost 1 base and J lost 3; bases outside the gene matches: 10. This CDR3 has 17 amino acids. Germline values: CDR1 LNHNV, CDR2 YYDKDF (reference sequence). This CDR3 is CATSRARGRDLYTEAFF. The CDR3 nucleotides are TGTGCCACCAGCAGAGCCAGGGGGCGCGATTTGTACACTGAAGCTTTCTTT.

The chain combines TRBV9 with TRBJ1-6, with TRBD1 as a possible D gene (6 bases). Germline V gene data show CDR1 as SGDLS and CDR2 as YYNGEE. V lost 3 bases and J lost 6, with 19 bases in between. The CDR3 sequence is 17 residues long. This CDR3 is CASSARSGGPRNSPLHF. CDR3 coding DNA: TGTGCCAGCAGCGCGCGTTCGGGGGGCCCTCGTAATTCACCCCTCCACTTT.

This chain joins TRBV2 and TRBJ2-3; D remains ambiguous. Germline loops: CDR1 SNHLY, CDR2 FYNNEI. The V and J ends lost 6 bases and 5 bases respectively, with 9 bases between them. The CDR3 runs to 12 residues. In DNA form, the CDR3 reads TGTGCCAGCAGACTTGGCGGAGATACGCAGTATTTT. Its protein product is CASRLGGDTQYF.

CDR3 residues: CASSQVPGPYEQFF. In DNA form, the CDR3 reads TGTGCCAGCAGCCAAGTTCCAGGGCCATATGAGCAGTTCTTC. This chain links TRBV14 with TRBJ2-1; D is perhaps TRBD1 (5 bases). V lost 1 base, J lost 8 bases, and 12 bases lay in between. The CDR3 loop spans 14 amino acids. The germline gives CDR1 SGHDN, CDR2 FVKESK.

As regards this clone: The sample carries other DNA sequences with the same CDR3. The chain joins TRBV19 to TRBJ2-7, with a tentative D call TRBD2 (6 bases). CDR3 length equals 12 residues. Germline loops: CDR1 LNHDA, CDR2 SQIVND (reference sequence). Trimming stripped 3 bases from V and 4 bases from J, with 7 bases between. The CDR3 nucleotides read TGTGCCAGTAGTATCGGGGGTTACGAGCAGTACTTC. Its protein is CASSIGGYEQYF.

The count of this clone is one. J is TRBJ2-1 and V is TRBV5-5; 8 bases line up with TRBD2. CDR3 size: 15 residues. Losses at the gene ends were 0 bases for V and 4 bases for J; bases not matched to a gene: 3. Per the germline V gene, CDR1 is SGHKS and CDR2 is YYEKEE (reference sequence). CDR3 protein: CASSLGGGLYNEQFF. As DNA, the CDR3 is TGTGCCAGCAGCTTGGGCGGGGGGTTATACAATGAGCAGTTCTTC. Combining the CDR3 with reference TRBV5-5 and TRBJ2-1 gives the whole variable domain DAGVTQSPTHLIKTRGQQVTLRCSPISGHKSVSWYQQVLGQGPQFIFQYYEKEERGRGNFPDRFSARQFPNYSSELNVNALLLGDSALYLCASSLGGGLYNEQFFGPGTRLTVL.

J is TRBJ2-7 and V is TRBV7-8; 11 bases fit TRBD2. Germline V gene sequence: CDR1 SGHVS, CDR2 FQNEAQ. This CDR3 is 17 amino acids long. The V segment lost 0 bases and the J segment 3 bases; nucleotides outside the gene matches: 7. CDR3 sequence (DNA): TGTGCCAGCAGCTTAGCACTAGCGGGAGCCCCCCTCTACGAGCAGTACTTC. Residues: CASSLALAGAPLYEQYF. Filled out from reference TRBV7-8 and TRBJ2-7, the complete variable domain reads GAGVSQSPRYKVAKRGQDVALRCDPISGHVSLFWYQQALGQGPEFLTYFQNEAQLDKSGLPSDRFFAERPEGSVSTLKIQRTQQEDSAVYLCASSLALAGAPLYEQYFGPGTRLTVT.

The chain uses TRBV7-9 and TRBJ2-1; the match to TRBD2 covers 11 bases. V was pared by 5 bases and J by 9 bases, with 3 bases of the junction left unmatched. CDR1 is SEHNR and CDR2 is FQNEAQ in the germline V gene (reference sequence). CDR3 length equals 13 residues. The CDR3 loop reads CASSVLAGVEQFF. The CDR3 DNA sequence: TGTGCCAGCAGCGTACTAGCGGGGGTTGAGCAGTTCTTC.

A word on this clone: This CDR3 is also generated by other DNA sequences in the sample. The rearrangement joins TRBV19 to TRBJ2-7, with TRBD1 matching over 7 bases. V trimming: 9 bases; J trimming: 3 bases; junction bases outside the gene matches: 8. The CDR3 is 13 residues long. Germline V lookup: CDR1 LNHDA, CDR2 SQIVND (reference sequence). The CDR3 DNA is TGTGCCAGCAGCCCCGGGACAGTCTACGAGCAGTACTTC. The encoded protein is CASSPGTVYEQYF.

The chain uses TRBV29-1 and TRBJ1-1; D gene unclear. The CDR3 is made up of 13 amino acids. CDR1 SQVTM and CDR2 ANQGSEA come from the germline V gene. Trimming left V 0 bases short and J 3 bases short, with 8 bases between. CDR3 protein: CSVEEYQDTEAFF. CDR3 nucleotides: TGCAGCGTTGAAGAGTACCAGGACACTGAAGCTTTCTTT. Based on the CDR3 plus reference TRBV29-1 and TRBJ1-1, the full variable domain is SAVISQKPSRDICQRGTSLTIQCQVDSQVTMMFWYRQQPGQSLTLIATANQGSEATYESGFVIDKFPISRPNLTFSTLTVSNMSPEDSSIYLCSVEEYQDTEAFFGQGTRLTVV.

The count of this clone is one. The rearrangement links TRBV7-2 to TRBJ1-3; TRBD1 agrees at 10 bases. The CDR3 spans 15 residues. V lost 7 bases to trimming and J lost 3 bases; unmatched junction nucleotides: 6. The germline V gene has CDR1 SGHTA and CDR2 FQGNSA. The DNA for the CDR3 is TGTGCCAGCAAGATGACAGGGGGCGGTGGAAACACCATATATTTT. It is translated as CASKMTGGGGNTIYF.

This chain links TRBV7-9 with TRBJ2-5; D is possibly TRBD1 (5 bases). Germline-derived CDR1 and CDR2 are SEHNR and FQNEAQ (reference sequence). This CDR3 is 13 amino acids long. V lost 6 bases, J lost 3 bases, and 11 bases lay in between. The CDR3 bases are TGTGCCAGCAGGAGAGACAGCGAAGAGACCCAGTACTTC. This translates into CASRRDSEETQYF.

V usage is TRBV5-1 and J usage is TRBJ2-5; D perhaps matches TRBD1 (5 bases). Germline CDR1 and CDR2: SGHRS and YFSETQ. The CDR3 extends over 15 amino acids. V shed 0 bases and J shed 2 bases, with 11 bases lying between them. The CDR3 loop reads CASSLEVAGQETQYF. CDR3 DNA sequence: TGCGCCAGCAGCTTGGAGGTGGCAGGGCAAGAGACCCAGTACTTC.

This clone appeared a few times. The rearrangement links TRBV14 to TRBJ1-2, with 7 bases fitting TRBD1. Germline CDR1 SGHDN, CDR2 FVKESK. J gave up 6 bases and V 1 base, and 2 bases lay outside the gene matches. This CDR3 comprises 13 residues. In DNA form, the CDR3 reads TGTGCCAGCAGCCAAGTTGGGACAGATGGCTACACCTTC. It encodes CASSQVGTDGYTF.

The chain carries TRBV28 and TRBJ1-5; D is unresolved. The V end lost 6 bases, the J end lost 7 bases, and 13 bases lay between the germline ends. Germline loops: CDR1 MDHEN, CDR2 SYDVKM. The CDR3 length is 13 residues. DNA of the CDR3: TGTGCCAGCAGCTACGGGGTCGGGCAGCCCCAGCATTTT. This sequence encodes CASSYGVGQPQHF.

The chain has TRBV7-8 and TRBJ1-3; TRBD1 is a possible D gene (5 bases). Germline-derived CDR1 and CDR2 are SGHVS and FQNEAQ. V shed 2 bases and J shed 0 bases, with 11 bases lying between them. CDR3 length: 16 residues. DNA of the CDR3: TGTGCCAGCAGCTTATGGGACTCGAGCTCTGGAAACACCATATATTTT. This codes for CASSLWDSSSGNTIYF. Full variable domain (rest looked up from reference TRBV7-8 and TRBJ1-3): GAGVSQSPRYKVAKRGQDVALRCDPISGHVSLFWYQQALGQGPEFLTYFQNEAQLDKSGLPSDRFFAERPEGSVSTLKIQRTQQEDSAVYLCASSLWDSSSGNTIYFGEGSWLTVV.

V is TRBV5-1 and J is TRBJ2-1; D uncertain. The CDR3 consists of 15 residues. V gave up 0 bases and J gave up 4 bases, with 11 bases separating them. From germline, CDR1 is SGHRS and CDR2 YFSETQ. CDR3 sequence reads: CASSLGVAGYNEQFF. The CDR3 DNA reads as TGCGCCAGCAGCTTGGGGGTAGCCGGTTACAATGAGCAGTTCTTC.

This clone was picked up a small number of times. This chain links TRBV4-1 with TRBJ1-1, with D perhaps matching TRBD1 (6 bases). This CDR3 is built from 16 residues. V was cut by 2 bases and J by 3 bases, with 16 bases left in between. CDR1 MGHRA and CDR2 YSYEKL come from the germline V gene. The CDR3 sequence: CASSQWTARSDTEAFF. DNA of the CDR3: TGCGCCAGCAGCCAATGGACAGCGAGGTCGGACACTGAAGCTTTCTTT.

This clone counts as medium-sized. The rearrangement links TRBV11-3 to TRBJ1-2; D unresolved. In germline, CDR1 is SGHNT, CDR2 YENEEA. The CDR3 sequence is 16 residues long. V was cut by 0 bases and J by 4 bases, with 15 bases left in between. The CDR3 protein is CASSLEGRSGSYGYTF. The CDR3 DNA is TGTGCCAGCAGCTTAGAGGGCCGGTCTGGAAGCTATGGCTACACCTTC.

The chain has TRBV9 and TRBJ2-7; maybe TRBD2 (6 bases). CDR1 and CDR2 (germline): SGDLS, YYNGEE. Trimming cost V 0 bases and J 2 bases, with 12 bases left between them. The CDR3 extends over 15 amino acids. CDR3 loop: CASSVVEGPPYEQYF. The CDR3 DNA follows: TGTGCCAGCAGCGTAGTGGAGGGCCCACCCTACGAGCAGTACTTC.

The chain carries TRBV7-9 and TRBJ1-2; D is unclear. The V gene's germline CDR1 is SEHNR and CDR2 FQNEAQ (reference sequence). The CDR3 loop spans 16 amino acids. Trimming removed 6 bases from V and 1 base from J, with 18 bases in between. The CDR3: CASSTSNADFNYGYTF. For the CDR3, the DNA is TGTGCCAGCAGTACCAGCAATGCGGACTTTAACTATGGCTACACCTTC.

The rearrangement uses TRBV10-1 and TRBJ2-1; 8 positions agree with TRBD1. Germline CDR1 WNHNN, CDR2 SYGVQD (reference sequence). The CDR3 consists of 15 residues. J was trimmed by 7 bases and V by 0 bases; bases with no gene match: 5. In DNA form, the CDR3 reads TGCGCCAGCAGTGAGTCACGGACAGGGCGGAATGAGCAGTTCTTC. This translates into CASSESRTGRNEQFF.

A single count supports this clone. The genes are TRBV2 and TRBJ1-4; D call uncertain. Trimming left V 3 bases short and J 0 bases short, with 8 bases between. In germline, CDR1 is SNHLY, CDR2 FYNNEI. The length of the CDR3 is 15 residues. The DNA of the CDR3 is TGTGCCAGCAGTGACGCGAGTTCAACTAATGAAAAACTGTTTTTT. Translated: CASSDASSTNEKLFF.

V is TRBV5-5 and J is TRBJ1-5; tentative D call: TRBD1 (6 bases). V was clipped by 4 bases and J by 6 bases, with 23 bases between them. The CDR3 has 17 residues. Germline V gives CDR1 SGHKS, CDR2 YYEKEE (reference sequence). The CDR3 sequence is CASSPTEGGAVFQPQHF. CDR3 DNA: TGTGCCAGCAGCCCTACGGAGGGGGGGGCAGTTTTTCAGCCCCAGCATTTT.